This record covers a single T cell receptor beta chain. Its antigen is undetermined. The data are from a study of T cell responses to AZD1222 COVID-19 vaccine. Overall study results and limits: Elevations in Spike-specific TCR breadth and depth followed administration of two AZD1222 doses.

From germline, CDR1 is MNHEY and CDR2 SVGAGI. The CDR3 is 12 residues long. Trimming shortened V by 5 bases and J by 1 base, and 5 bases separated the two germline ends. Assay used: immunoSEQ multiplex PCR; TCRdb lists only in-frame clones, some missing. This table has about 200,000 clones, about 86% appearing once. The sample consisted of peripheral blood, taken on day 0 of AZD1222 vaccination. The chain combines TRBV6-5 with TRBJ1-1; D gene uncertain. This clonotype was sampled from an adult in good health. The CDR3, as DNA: TGTGCCAGCAGTCGGCGGAACACTGAAGCTTTCTTT. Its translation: CASSRRNTEAFF.